This T cell receptor beta chain was sequenced in a study of response to subunit inactivated influenza vaccine. Whole-study results and caveats: Authors suggested each seasonal flu vaccination may recruit only limited numbers of new T cells.

TCRdb re-derived calls from the RT-PCR reads in MiXCR, one entry per CDR3 protein. This sample yields roughly 170,000 distinct CDR3 sequences, of which about 9% are seen a single time; 11% belongs to the top ten. This clonotype has ten or more counts. Its antigen is not known. The sequence came from a man aged 45-65 years who received an inactivated influenza vaccine. This material consisted of non-naive T cells sorted from PBMCs, taken on the day of vaccination.

CDR3 nucleotides: TGCAGCGTAGGGGCGGCTGGGGCCAACGTCCTGACTTTC. Its protein is CSVGAAGANVLTF. This sequence joins TRBV29-1 and TRBJ2-6; D perhaps matches TRBD1 (5 bases). CDR1 and CDR2 (germline): SQVTM, ANQGSEA. The CDR3 loop spans 13 amino acids. V shed 6 bases and J shed 2 bases, with 8 bases lying between them.